This TCR beta chain was captured in a study of a mutant IDH1 vaccine in newly diagnosed glioma. Study context: Either 4-6 weeks after radiotherapy alone or alongside temozolomide, vaccination was begun. The treated population exhibited a male proportion of about 60%, a female proportion of about 38%, and a mean age of around 40 years. Radiotherapy, temozolomide, or both had been given previously, and both were given to most.

V shed 1 base and J shed 1 base, with 11 bases lying between them. Germline V gene sequence: CDR1 SGHTS, CDR2 YDEGEE. The CDR3 totals 15 residues. Documented time point: week 47, end of study. Each dose delivered 300 ug of mutant IDH1 20-mer peptide subcutaneously with imiquimod. Newly diagnosed WHO grade 3 or 4 IDH1-mutant, ATRX-lost astrocytomas were identified in the donors. This table comes from immunoSEQ multiplex PCR, and its TCRdb copy is limited to in-frame clones, with some not included. The sample carries tens of thousands of clones, roughly 80% recorded once. Concerning this clone itself: Its cognate antigen is unknown.

The source material was PBMCs, sampled from a glioma patient whose treatment included an IDH1 peptide vaccine. This rearrangement joins TRBV5-8 to TRBJ1-1, with D unresolved. This receptor was identified in a man aged 50-59 years with glioma. Here the CDR3 reads CASSLSVRRNTEAFF. The CDR3 bases are TGTGCCAGCAGCTTGAGCGTCAGGAGGAACACTGAAGCTTTCTTT.